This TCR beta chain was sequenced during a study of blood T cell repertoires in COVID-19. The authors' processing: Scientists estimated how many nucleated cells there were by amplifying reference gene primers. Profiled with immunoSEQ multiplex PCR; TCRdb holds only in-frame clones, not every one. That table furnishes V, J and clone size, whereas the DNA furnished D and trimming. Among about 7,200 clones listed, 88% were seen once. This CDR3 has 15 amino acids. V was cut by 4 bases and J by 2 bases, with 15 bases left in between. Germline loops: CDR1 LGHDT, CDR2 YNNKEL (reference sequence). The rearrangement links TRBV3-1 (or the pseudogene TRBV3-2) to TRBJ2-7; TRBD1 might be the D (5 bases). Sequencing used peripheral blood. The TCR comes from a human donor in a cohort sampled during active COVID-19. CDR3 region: CASSPKADRPYEQYF. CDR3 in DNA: TGTGCCAGCAGCCCCAAAGCAGACAGACCCTACGAGCAGTACTTC.